This paragraph reports one TCR beta chain. These data come from a study of cytomegalovirus exposure and HLA in healthy donors. Sequenced by immunoSEQ multiplex PCR; TCRdb stores in-frame clones only, minus some. This sample yields roughly 140,000 clones, of which about 89% are seen a single time; about 0.7% belongs to the top ten. This CDR3 has 16 amino acids. Germline CDR1 is MGHRA and CDR2 is YSYEKL. V was shortened by 0 bases and J by 8 bases, with 17 bases between the two germline ends. The material sequenced was PBMCs. This chain links TRBV4-1 with TRBJ1-5; a possible D gene is TRBD1 (6 bases). The origin of this receptor is a man between 18 and 35 years old in good health and CMV-seronegative. In nucleotides, the CDR3 is TGCGCCAGCAGCCAAGACGGGGGCCGGACTAGGGAGCCCCAGCATTTT. Its protein product is CASSQDGGRTREPQHF.